This T cell receptor (beta chain) was captured in a study of blood T cell repertoires in COVID-19 (dated by TCRdb to 2020 to 2022). About the study as a whole: Samples from collaborators originated in the United States, Italy and Spain and spanned both the acute and convalescent phases of COVID-19. Where available, HLA class I and class II types were taken from metadata supplied by the sample provider and were not determined by assay-based typing. A de-identified subject ID, COVID-19 status, age in years and sex were almost always included in the sample metadata. The material from the prospective study consisted of cDNA or gDNA derived from T cells, B-cell-depleted T cells, or PBMCs. Deeply sampled blood TCRbeta repertoires from subjects exposed to, actively infected with, or recovered from COVID-19 were included in the dataset. The samples were drawn from the first 160 participants of the ongoing ImmuneRACE study and from under 1,500 subjects provided by 6 global collaborators. The repertoires were released in a freely available public database intended as a resource for research on the immune response to SARS-CoV-2. Broad study findings and their caveats: The amount of clinical and demographic metadata varied by source and participant and was provided uncurated.

The CDR3, from cysteine to phenylalanine, totals 16 residues. The only DNA kept is the CDR3, 48 bases in frame from the first base. CDR1 LGHNA and CDR2 YSLEER were looked up in the germline V gene. Trimming at the junction amounts to 0 bases on V and 0 bases on J, and the germline ends lie 9 bases apart. This clone was counted a few times. The specificity of this receptor is unknown. No base qualities exist here, and no much larger clone lies one base off it. Whole blood was collected in K2EDTA tubes by collaborating institutions according to the institutions' own protocols. For TCRbeta analysis, collaborators shipped samples as frozen whole blood, isolated PBMCs, or DNA extracted from either of those sample types. TCRbeta CDR3 regions were amplified from genomic DNA using the immunoSEQ Assay, a bias-controlled multiplex PCR. Under the source paper's analysis protocol: Within the assay, amplification of reference gene primers was used to estimate how many nucleated cells each sample contained. To quantify the absolute abundance of each unique TCRbeta CDR3 rearrangement, sequence reads were collapsed and filtered. Productive Simpson clonality was computed per sample as the square root of Simpson's diversity index over productive rearrangements. TCRdb provides this immuneACCESS table in a form limited to in-frame rearrangements. Some clones are lacking; in checked studies, under half of them reflect an unresolved V gene, and why the rest are absent is not known. The V and J calls and clone size are taken from that table; D and trimming were inferred from the DNA. The sample table contains tens of thousands of clones; only one count was recorded for around 79% of them. The ten largest clones add up to 26% of the sample.

This receptor was identified in a man between 60 and 75 years old with active or convalescent COVID-19. In this chain, TRBV4-3 is recombined with TRBJ1-3; the best D guess is TRBD1, with 5 bases matching. Sequencing used peripheral blood. The DNA reads as follows: TGCGCCAGCAGCCAAGAGACAGCGCTCTCTGGAAACACCATATATTTT. It is translated as CASSQETALSGNTIYF.